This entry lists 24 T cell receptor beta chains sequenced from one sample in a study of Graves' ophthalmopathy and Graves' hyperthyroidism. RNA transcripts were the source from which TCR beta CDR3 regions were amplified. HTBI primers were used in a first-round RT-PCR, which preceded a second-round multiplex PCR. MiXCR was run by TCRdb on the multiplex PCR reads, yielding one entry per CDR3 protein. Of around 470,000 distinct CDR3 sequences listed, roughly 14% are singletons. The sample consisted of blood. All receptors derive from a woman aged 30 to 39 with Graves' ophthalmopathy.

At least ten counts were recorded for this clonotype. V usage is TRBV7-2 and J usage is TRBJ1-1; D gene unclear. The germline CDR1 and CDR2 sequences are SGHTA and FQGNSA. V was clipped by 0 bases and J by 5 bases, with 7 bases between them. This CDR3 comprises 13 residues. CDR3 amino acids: CASSLALRTEAFF. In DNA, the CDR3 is TGTGCCAGCAGCTTAGCATTAAGAACTGAAGCTTTCTTT. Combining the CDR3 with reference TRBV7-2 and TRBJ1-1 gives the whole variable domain GAGVSQSPSNKVTEKGKDVELRCDPISGHTALYWYRQSLGQGLEFLIYFQGNSAPDKSGLPSDRFSAERTGGSVSTLTIQRTQQEDSAVYLCASSLALRTEAFFGQGTRLTVV.

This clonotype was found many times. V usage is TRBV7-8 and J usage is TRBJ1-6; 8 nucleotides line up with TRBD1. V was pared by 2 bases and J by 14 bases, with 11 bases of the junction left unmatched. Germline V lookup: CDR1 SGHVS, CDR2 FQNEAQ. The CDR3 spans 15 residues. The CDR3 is CASSLSGTGGSALHF. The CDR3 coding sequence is TGTGCCAGCAGCTTAAGTGGGACAGGCGGCTCGGCCCTCCACTTT.

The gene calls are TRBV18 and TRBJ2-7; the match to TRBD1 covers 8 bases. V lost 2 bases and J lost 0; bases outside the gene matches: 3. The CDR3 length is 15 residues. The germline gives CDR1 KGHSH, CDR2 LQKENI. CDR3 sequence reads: CASSPSDRVSYEQYF. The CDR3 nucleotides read TGTGCCAGCTCACCATCGGACAGGGTCTCCTACGAGCAGTACTTC.

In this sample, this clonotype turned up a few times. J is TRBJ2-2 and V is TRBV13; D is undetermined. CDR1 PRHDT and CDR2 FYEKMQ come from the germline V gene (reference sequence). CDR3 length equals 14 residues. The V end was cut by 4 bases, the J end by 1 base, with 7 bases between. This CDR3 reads CASSSQRNTGELFF. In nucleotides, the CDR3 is TGTGCCAGCAGCTCACAGCGGAACACCGGGGAGCTGTTTTTT.

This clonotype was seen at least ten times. The CDR3 is CSAREGTGSETQYF. Written as DNA, the CDR3 is TGCAGTGCTAGGGAGGGAACAGGGAGTGAGACCCAGTACTTC. The chain carries TRBV20-1 and TRBJ2-5; tentatively, D is TRBD1 or TRBD2 (6 bases each). This CDR3 is built from 14 residues. The germline V and J ends were trimmed by 3 bases and 5 bases, with 16 bases remaining between them. The V gene's germline CDR1 is DFQATT and CDR2 SNEGSKA (reference sequence).

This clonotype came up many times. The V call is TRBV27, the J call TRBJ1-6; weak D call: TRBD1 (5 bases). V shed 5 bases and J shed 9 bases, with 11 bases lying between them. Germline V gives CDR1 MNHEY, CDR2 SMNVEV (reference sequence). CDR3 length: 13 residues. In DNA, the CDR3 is TGTGCCAGCAGTCTTACAGGTGTTTCACCCCTCCACTTT. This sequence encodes CASSLTGVSPLHF.

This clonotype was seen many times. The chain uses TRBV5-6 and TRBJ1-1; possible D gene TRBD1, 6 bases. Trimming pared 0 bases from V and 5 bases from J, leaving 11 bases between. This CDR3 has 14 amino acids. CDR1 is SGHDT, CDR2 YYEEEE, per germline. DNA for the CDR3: TGTGCCAGCAGCTTGGTGGGGCAGGGGACTGAAGCTTTCTTT. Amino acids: CASSLVGQGTEAFF.

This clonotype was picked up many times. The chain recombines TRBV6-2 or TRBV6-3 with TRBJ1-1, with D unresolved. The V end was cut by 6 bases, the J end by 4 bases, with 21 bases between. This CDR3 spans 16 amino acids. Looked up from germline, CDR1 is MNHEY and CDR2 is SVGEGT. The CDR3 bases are TGTGCCAGCAGCTATCATCCCCAAACAGAGATCACTGAAGCTTTCTTT. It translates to CASSYHPQTEITEAFF.

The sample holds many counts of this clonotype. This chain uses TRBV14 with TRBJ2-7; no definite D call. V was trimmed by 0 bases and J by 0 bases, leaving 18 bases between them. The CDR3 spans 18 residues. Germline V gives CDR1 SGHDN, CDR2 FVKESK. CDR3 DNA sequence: TGTGCCAGCAGCCAAGACGGAAGCCGGGTGTCGAGCTCCTACGAGCAGTACTTC. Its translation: CASSQDGSRVSSSYEQYF. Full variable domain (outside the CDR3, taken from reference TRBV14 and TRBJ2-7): EAGVTQFPSHSVIEKGQTVTLRCDPISGHDNLYWYRRVMGKEIKFLLHFVKESKQDESGMPNNRFLAERTGGTYSTLKVQPAELEDSGVYFCASSQDGSRVSSSYEQYFGPGTRLTVT.

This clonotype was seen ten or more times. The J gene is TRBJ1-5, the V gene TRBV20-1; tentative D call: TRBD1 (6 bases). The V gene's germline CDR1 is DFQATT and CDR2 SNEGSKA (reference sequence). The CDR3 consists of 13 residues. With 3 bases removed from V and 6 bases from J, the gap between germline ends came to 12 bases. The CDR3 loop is CSASPGASQPQHF. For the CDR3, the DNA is TGCAGTGCTAGTCCGGGGGCTAGTCAGCCCCAGCATTTT.

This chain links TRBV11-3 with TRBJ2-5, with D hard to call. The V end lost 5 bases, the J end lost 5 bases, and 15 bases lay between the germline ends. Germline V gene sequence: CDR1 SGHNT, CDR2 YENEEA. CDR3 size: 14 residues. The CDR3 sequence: CASSHQDAWETQYF. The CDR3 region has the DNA TGTGCCAGCAGCCACCAGGATGCGTGGGAGACCCAGTACTTC.

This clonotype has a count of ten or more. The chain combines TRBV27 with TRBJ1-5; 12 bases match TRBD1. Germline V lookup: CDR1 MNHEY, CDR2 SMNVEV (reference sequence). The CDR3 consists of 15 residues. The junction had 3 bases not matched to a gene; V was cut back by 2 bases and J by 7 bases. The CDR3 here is CASSLGTGGRQPQHF. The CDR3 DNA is TGTGCCAGCAGTTTAGGGACAGGGGGCAGGCAGCCCCAGCATTTT.

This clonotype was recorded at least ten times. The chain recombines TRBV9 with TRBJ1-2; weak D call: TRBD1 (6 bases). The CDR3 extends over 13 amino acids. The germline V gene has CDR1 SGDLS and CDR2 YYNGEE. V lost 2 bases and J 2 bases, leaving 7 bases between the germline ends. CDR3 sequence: CASSVGQNYGYTF. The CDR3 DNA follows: TGTGCCAGCAGCGTCGGACAGAACTATGGCTACACCTTC.

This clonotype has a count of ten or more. The CDR3 DNA is TGTGCCAGCAGCTCGCTAGTCAGGGAATACGAGCAGTACTTC. Its protein product is CASSSLVREYEQYF. The J gene is TRBJ2-7, the V gene TRBV11-2, with D possibly TRBD1 on 5 matching bases. The germline CDR1 and CDR2 sequences are SGHAT and FQNNGV. CDR3 length equals 14 residues. V was trimmed by 4 bases and J by 4 bases, leaving 14 bases between them.

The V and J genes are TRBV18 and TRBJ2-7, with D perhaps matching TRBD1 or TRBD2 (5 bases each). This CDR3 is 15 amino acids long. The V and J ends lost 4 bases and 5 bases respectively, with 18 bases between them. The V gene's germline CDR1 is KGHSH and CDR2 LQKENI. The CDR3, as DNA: TGTGCCAGCTCACTAACCCCCGGGACCAACCACGAGCAGTACTTC. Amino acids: CASSLTPGTNHEQYF.

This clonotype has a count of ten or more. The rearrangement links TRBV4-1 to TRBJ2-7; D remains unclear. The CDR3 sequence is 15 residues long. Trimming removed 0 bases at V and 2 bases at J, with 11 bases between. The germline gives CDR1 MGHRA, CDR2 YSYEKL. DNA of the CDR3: TGCGCCAGCAGCCAAGACAGGTCACTCGCCTACGAGCAGTACTTC. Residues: CASSQDRSLAYEQYF.

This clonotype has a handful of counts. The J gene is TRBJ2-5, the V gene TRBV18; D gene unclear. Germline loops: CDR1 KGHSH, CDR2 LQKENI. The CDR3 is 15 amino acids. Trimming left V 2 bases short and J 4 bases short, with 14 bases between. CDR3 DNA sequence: TGTGCCAGCTCACCAAGAGAATCGGTCCGAGAGACCCAGTACTTC. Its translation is CASSPRESVRETQYF.

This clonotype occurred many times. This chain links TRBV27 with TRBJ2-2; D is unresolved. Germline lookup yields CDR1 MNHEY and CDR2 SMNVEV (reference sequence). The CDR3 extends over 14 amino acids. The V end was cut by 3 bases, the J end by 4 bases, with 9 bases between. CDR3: CASSFSRSTGELFF. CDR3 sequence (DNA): TGTGCCAGCAGTTTTTCCAGGTCCACCGGGGAGCTGTTTTTT.

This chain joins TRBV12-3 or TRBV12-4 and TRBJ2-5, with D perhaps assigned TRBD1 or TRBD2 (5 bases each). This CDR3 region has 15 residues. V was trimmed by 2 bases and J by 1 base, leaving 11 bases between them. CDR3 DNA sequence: TGTGCCAGCAGTTTAAGCAGGGAGATCCAAGAGACCCAGTACTTC. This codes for CASSLSREIQETQYF.

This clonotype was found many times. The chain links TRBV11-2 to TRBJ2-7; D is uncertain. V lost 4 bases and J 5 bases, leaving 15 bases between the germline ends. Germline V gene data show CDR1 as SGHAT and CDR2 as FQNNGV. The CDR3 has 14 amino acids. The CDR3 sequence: CASSSPRLRHEQYF. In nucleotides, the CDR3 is TGTGCCAGCAGCTCCCCACGTCTCCGACACGAGCAGTACTTC. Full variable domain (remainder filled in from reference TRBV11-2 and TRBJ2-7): EAGVAQSPRYKIIEKRQSVAFWCNPISGHATLYWYQQILGQGPKLLIQFQNNGVVDDSQLPKDRFSAERLKGVDSTLKIQPAKLEDSAVYLCASSSPRLRHEQYFGPGTRLTVT.

CDR3 bases: TGCGCCAGCAGCTCCCTACAGGGCCGCTCTCCCACCTTC. Translating it yields CASSSLQGRSPTF. V is TRBV5-1 and J is TRBJ1-2; perhaps TRBD1 as D (6 bases). The CDR3 is 13 amino acids. V gave up 3 bases and J gave up 13 bases, with 19 bases separating them. The germline CDR1 and CDR2 sequences are SGHRS and YFSETQ.

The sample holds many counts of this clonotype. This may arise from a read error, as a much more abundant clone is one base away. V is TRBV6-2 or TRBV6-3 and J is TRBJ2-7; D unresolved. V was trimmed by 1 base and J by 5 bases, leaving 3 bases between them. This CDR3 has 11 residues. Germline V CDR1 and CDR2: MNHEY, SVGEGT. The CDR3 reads CASSYFDEQYF. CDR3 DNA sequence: TGTGCCAGCAGTTACTTTGACGAGCAGTACTTC.

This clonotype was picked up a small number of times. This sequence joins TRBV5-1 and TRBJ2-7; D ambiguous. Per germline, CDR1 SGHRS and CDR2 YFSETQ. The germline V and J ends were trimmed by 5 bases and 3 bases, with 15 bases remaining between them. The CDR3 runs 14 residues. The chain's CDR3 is CASSLWGRDYEQYF. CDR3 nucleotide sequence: TGCGCCAGCAGTTTATGGGGTCGTGACTACGAGCAGTACTTC.

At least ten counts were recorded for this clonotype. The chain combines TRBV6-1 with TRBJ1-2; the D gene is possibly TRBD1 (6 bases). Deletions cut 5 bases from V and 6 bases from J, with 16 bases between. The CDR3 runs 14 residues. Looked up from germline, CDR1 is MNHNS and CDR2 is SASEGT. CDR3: CASSRTVNENGYTF. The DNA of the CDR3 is TGTGCCAGCAGTAGGACAGTTAATGAGAATGGCTACACCTTC.